Listed below are T cell receptor beta chains from one sample, sequenced in a study of T cell changes during pregnancy in multiple sclerosis. Clones were read by immunoSEQ multiplex PCR, and TCRdb kept only the in-frame ones, dropping some. The data hold more than 55,000 clones, with roughly 89% observed a single time. Sequenced material: peripheral blood, taken in the third trimester of pregnancy. Every receptor here comes from a female donor in good health, enrolled as a control in a pregnancy study. CDR3s include the opening cysteine and the closing phenylalanine or tryptophan. The D gene is left open where the match is weak. Some rows mark clone size as missing; the rest say once, few, many or name a class of expanded clone.

TRBV27,TRBJ2-1,-,-,15,CASSLSSAGINEQFF,TGTGCCAGCAGTTTATCGTCGGCGGGGATCAATGAGCAGTTCTTC
TRBV28,TRBJ2-5,-,TRBD1,16,CASSDRGPSGAGTQYF,TGTGCCAGCAGCGACAGGGGGCCGAGCGGGGCAGGGACCCAGTACTTC
TRBV5-1,TRBJ2-3,-,-,14,CASSLVAGTDTQYF,TGCGCCAGCAGCTTGGTCGCAGGCACAGATACGCAGTATTTT
TRBV6-5,TRBJ2-5,-,-,14,CASSRTNLQETQYF,TGTGCCAGCAGTCGGACTAACCTACAAGAGACCCAGTACTTC
TRBV5-1,TRBJ1-2,-,-,13,CASSLSGDDGYTF,TGCGCCAGCAGCTTGTCCGGGGATGACGGCTACACCTTC
TRBV9,TRBJ1-2,-,TRBD1,14,CASSVSAGGYGYTF,TGTGCCAGCAGCGTTTCTGCAGGGGGATATGGCTACACCTTC
TRBV2,TRBJ1-5,-,-,14,CASRERGGRQPQHF,TGTGCCAGCAGGGAGCGGGGGGGACGACAGCCCCAGCATTTT
TRBV19,TRBJ2-5,-,TRBD2,20,CASSIRTSGGAVGGRETQYF,TGTGCCAGTAGTATAAGGACTAGCGGGGGGGCCGTCGGGGGCCGAGAGACCCAGTACTTC
TRBV7-9,TRBJ1-2,-,-,15,CASSLMQARGYGYTF,TGTGCCAGCAGCTTAATGCAGGCCCGGGGCTATGGCTACACCTTC
TRBV27,TRBJ1-2,-,TRBD1,17,CASSSQQGSKANYGYTF,TGTGCCAGCAGTTCTCAACAGGGGTCGAAAGCTAACTATGGCTACACCTTC
TRBV27,TRBJ2-7,-,TRBD1,15,CASSLGTGGQYEQYF,TGTGCCAGCAGTTTAGGGACAGGGGGCCAATACGAGCAGTACTTC
TRBV9,TRBJ2-3,-,TRBD2,16,CASSAPNGRAGDTQYF,TGTGCCAGCAGCGCCCCCAACGGGAGGGCTGGAGATACGCAGTATTTT
TRBV5-8,TRBJ1-3,once,TRBD1,15,CASSFGTDSGNTIYF,TGTGCCAGCAGCTTCGGGACAGACTCTGGAAACACCATATATTTT
TRBV19,TRBJ1-3,-,TRBD1,13,CASGTGGVNTIYF,TGTGCCAGCGGGACAGGGGGCGTAAACACCATATATTTT
TRBV18,TRBJ1-3,-,-,13,CASSPRSRNTIYF,TGTGCCAGCTCACCACGGAGCCGAAACACCATATATTTT